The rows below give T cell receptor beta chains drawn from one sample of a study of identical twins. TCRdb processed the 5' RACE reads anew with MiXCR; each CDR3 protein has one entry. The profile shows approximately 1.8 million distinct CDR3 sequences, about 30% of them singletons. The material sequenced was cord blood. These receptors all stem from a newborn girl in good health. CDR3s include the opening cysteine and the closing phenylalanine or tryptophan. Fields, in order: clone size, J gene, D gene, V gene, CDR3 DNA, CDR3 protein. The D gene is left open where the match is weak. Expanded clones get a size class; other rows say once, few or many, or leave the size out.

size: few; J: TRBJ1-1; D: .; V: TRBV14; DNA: TGTGCCAGCAGCCAAGATCAGGGATGGAACACTGAAGCTTTCTTT; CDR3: CASSQDQGWNTEAFF
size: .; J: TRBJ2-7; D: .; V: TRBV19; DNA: TGTGCCAGTGCTCAAGCTCCCACCTACGAGCAGTACTTC; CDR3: CASAQAPTYEQYF
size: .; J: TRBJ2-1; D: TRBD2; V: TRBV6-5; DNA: TGTGCCAGCAGTTCGGCGGGAGGTCCTTTTAATGGTCAGTTCTTC; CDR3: CASSSAGGPFNGQFF
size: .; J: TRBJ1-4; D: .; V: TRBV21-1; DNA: TGTGCCAGCAGCAAAGAAGGGGGCCAGGGGGAAAAACTGTTTTTT; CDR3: CASSKEGGQGEKLFF
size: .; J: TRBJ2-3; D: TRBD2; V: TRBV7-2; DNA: TGTGCCAGCAGCCCGCGGACTAGCCCAGATACGCAGTATTTT; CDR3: CASSPRTSPDTQYF
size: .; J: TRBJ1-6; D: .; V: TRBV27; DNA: TGTGCCAGCAACCTGGCGGGACGGACTAATTCACCCCCCCACTTT; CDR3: CASNLAGRTNSPPHF
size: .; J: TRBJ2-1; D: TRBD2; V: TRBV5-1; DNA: TGCGCCATCAGTTTACTAGCGGGAGTGTACAATGAGCAGTTCTTC; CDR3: CAISLLAGVYNEQFF
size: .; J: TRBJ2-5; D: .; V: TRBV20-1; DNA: TGCAGTGCTAGTTATACAGGGCGGGAGACCCAGTACTTC; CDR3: CSASYTGRETQYF
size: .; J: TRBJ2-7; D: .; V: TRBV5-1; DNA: TGCGCCAGCAGCCTCCCAAACGCCTACGAGCAGTACTTC; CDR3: CASSLPNAYEQYF
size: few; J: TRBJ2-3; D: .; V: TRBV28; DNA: TGTGCCAGCAGTTTAGCCCCCTTGAGGGCGCGCACAGATACGCAGTATTTT; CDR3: CASSLAPLRARTDTQYF
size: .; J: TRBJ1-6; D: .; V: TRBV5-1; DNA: TGCGCCAGCAGTGTGGGGGGTGAATCACCCCTCCACTTT; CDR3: CASSVGGESPLHF
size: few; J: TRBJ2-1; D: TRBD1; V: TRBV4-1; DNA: TGCGCCAGCAGCCACTTACGGGACAGCTCCTACAATGAGCAGTTCTTC; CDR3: CASSHLRDSSYNEQFF
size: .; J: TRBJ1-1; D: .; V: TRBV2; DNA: TGTGCCAGCAGTGGGGGGATCCCAGGCACTGAAGCTTTCTTT; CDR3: CASSGGIPGTEAFF
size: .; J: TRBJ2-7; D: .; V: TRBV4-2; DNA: TGTGCCAGCAGCCAAGATCTCCAGGGACTCCGCGAGCAGTACTTC; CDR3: CASSQDLQGLREQYF
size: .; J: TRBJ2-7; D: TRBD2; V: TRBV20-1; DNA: TGCAGTGCTTCTCGACTAGCGGAAGCCTACGAGCAGTACTTC; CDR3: CSASRLAEAYEQYF
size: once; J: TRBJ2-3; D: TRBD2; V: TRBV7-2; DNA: TGTGCCAGCAGCCAGGATGCAAGCGGGGGTGCAGATATGCAGTATTTT; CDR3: CASSQDASGGADMQYF
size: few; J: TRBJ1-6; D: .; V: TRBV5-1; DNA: TGCGCCAGCAGCTTGTTATTAGGGCATAATTCACCCCTCCACTTT; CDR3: CASSLLLGHNSPLHF
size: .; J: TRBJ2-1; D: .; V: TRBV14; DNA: TGTGCCAGCAGCTACCGGGCCCATAACCTTGGGGGTTCCTACAATGAGCAGTTCTTC; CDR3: CASSYRAHNLGGSYNEQFF
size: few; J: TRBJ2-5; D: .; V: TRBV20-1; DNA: TGCAGTGCTAGATCCGGGTCCCAAGAGACCCAGTACTTC; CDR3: CSARSGSQETQYF
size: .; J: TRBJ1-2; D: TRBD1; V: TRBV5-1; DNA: TGCGCCAGCAGCGTCGACAGGGGGCGGAACTATGGCTACACCTTC; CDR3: CASSVDRGRNYGYTF
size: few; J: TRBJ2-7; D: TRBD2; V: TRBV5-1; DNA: TGCGCCAGCAGCTTGTTCGGGACTAGCGGACCCCCCGAGCAGTACTTC; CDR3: CASSLFGTSGPPEQYF
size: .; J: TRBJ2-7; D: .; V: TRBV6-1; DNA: TGTGCCAGCAGTGCCCAGGGGTCTCAAGAGTCCCAGTACTTC; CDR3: CASSAQGSQESQYF
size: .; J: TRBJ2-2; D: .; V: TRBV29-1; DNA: TGCAGCCATGGCATCAACACCGGGGAGCTGTTTTTT; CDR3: CSHGINTGELFF
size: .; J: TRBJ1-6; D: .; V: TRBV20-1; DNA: TGCAGTGCGCGGACAGTTAGTCATTCACCCCTCCACTTT; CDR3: CSARTVSHSPLHF
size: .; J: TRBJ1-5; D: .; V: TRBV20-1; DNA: TGCAGTGCTAGTTTATGGGGGGACGTACAGCCCCAGCATTTT; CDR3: CSASLWGDVQPQHF
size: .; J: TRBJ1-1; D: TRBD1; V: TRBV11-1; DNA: TGTGCCAGCAGCTTAAAACAGGGGCGCCCAATGGGCACTGAAGCTTTCTTT; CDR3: CASSLKQGRPMGTEAFF
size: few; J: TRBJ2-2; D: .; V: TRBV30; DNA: TGTGCCTGGAGTGTACGGGGGATTCTCCGTACCGGGGAGCTGTTTTTT; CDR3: CAWSVRGILRTGELFF
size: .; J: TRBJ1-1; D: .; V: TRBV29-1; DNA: TGCAGCGTTGAACCGCGGGTCACTGAAGCTTTCTTT; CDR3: CSVEPRVTEAFF
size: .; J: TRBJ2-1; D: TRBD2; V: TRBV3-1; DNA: TGTGCCAGCAGCCAAGTGACTAGCGGGAGGGAGCAGTTCTTC; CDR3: CASSQVTSGREQFF
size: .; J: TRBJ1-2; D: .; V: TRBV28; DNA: TGTGCCTGCACCTTGGGTCCCTATGGCTACACCTTC; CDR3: CACTLGPYGYTF
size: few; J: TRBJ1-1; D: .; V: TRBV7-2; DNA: TGTGCCAGCACCACGCCCAGGGGAAAGGACACTGAAGCTTTCTTT; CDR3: CASTTPRGKDTEAFF
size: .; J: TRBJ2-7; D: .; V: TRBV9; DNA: TGTGCCAGCAGCGTCTCCCTTCTCTCCTACGAGCAGTACTTC; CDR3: CASSVSLLSYEQYF
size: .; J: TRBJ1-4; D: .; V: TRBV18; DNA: TGTGCCAGCTCACCACTGGGCTCGAGTGAAAAACTGTTTTTT; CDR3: CASSPLGSSEKLFF